The 9 T cell receptor beta chains presented below share a single source sample, sequenced in a study of neurological immune-mediated disorders. TCRdb analysed the 5' RACE reads with MiXCR anew, one entry per CDR3 protein. The table includes over 45,000 distinct CDR3 sequences, about 25% detected once. The sequenced material came from PBMCs. Receptors originate from a woman between 70 and 85 years old in good health.

There are many counts of this clonotype. The rearrangement joins TRBV24-1 to TRBJ2-3; 10 bases are a match to TRBD1. CDR1 KGHDR and CDR2 SFDVKD come from the germline V gene. The CDR3 length is 15 residues. The trim removed 7 bases at V and 5 bases at J, leaving 8 bases unmatched. The CDR3 nucleotides are TGTGCCACCAGCCCGGGACAGGGGACTGGAGATACGCAGTATTTT. Translated: CATSPGQGTGDTQYF.

The J gene is TRBJ2-3, the V gene TRBV6-5; 11 bases line up with TRBD2. The CDR3 contains 16 residues. Germline CDR1 MNHEY, CDR2 SVGAGI. With 4 bases clipped from V and 2 bases from J, the junction kept 5 bases outside the gene matches. CDR3 protein: CASSSIAGGYTDTQYF. DNA for the CDR3: TGTGCCAGCAGTTCCATAGCGGGGGGGTACACAGATACGCAGTATTTT.

This clonotype was counted many times. This chain links TRBV12-3 or TRBV12-4 with TRBJ1-1; D is perhaps TRBD1 (6 bases). The CDR3 is made up of 14 amino acids. Trimming shortened V by 7 bases and J by 4 bases, and 16 bases separated the two germline ends. This CDR3 is CASTLGGHGTEAFF. The CDR3 DNA reads TGTGCCAGCACCTTAGGGGGACATGGCACTGAAGCTTTCTTT.

This clonotype was recorded many times. The chain is built from TRBV5-1 and TRBJ2-5; D is unclear. Looked up from germline, CDR1 is SGHRS and CDR2 is YFSETQ. The CDR3 has 13 amino acids. V was cut by 0 bases and J by 5 bases, with 8 bases left in between. The DNA for the CDR3 is TGCGCCAGCAGCTTGGGGAACGGCGAGACCCAGTACTTC. It specifies CASSLGNGETQYF.

Many counts were recorded for this clonotype. The CDR3 spells CASSFGYGPNEQFF. Here the CDR3 DNA reads TGCGCCAGCAGCTTTGGCTACGGACCGAATGAGCAGTTCTTC. The J gene is TRBJ2-1, the V gene TRBV5-1, with D hard to call. Deletions cut 2 bases from V and 7 bases from J, with 13 bases between. The CDR3 covers 14 residues. Germline V gene data show CDR1 as SGHRS and CDR2 as YFSETQ.

The chain carries TRBV29-1 and TRBJ1-1; no clear D. The V gene's germline CDR1 is SQVTM and CDR2 ANQGSEA. The CDR3 totals 13 residues. Trimming cost V 7 bases and J 1 base, with 13 bases left between them. CDR3 sequence reads: CSAITGKNTEAFF. CDR3 DNA sequence: TGCAGCGCAATTACGGGGAAGAACACTGAAGCTTTCTTT.

This clonotype has at least ten counts. The V and J genes are TRBV5-1 and TRBJ2-2; TRBD2 matches at 7 bases. Germline V lookup: CDR1 SGHRS, CDR2 YFSETQ. This CDR3 is 17 amino acids long. J lost 4 bases, V lost 3 bases, and 12 bases had no gene match. The DNA for the CDR3 is TGCGCCAGCAGCTCGAATTTCGGGACTACTTCCACCGGGGAGCTGTTTTTT. Its protein product is CASSSNFGTTSTGELFF.

This clonotype was seen repeatedly, ten times or more. This chain joins TRBV20-1 and TRBJ2-1; 10 nucleotides line up with TRBD2. V gave up 5 bases and J gave up 7 bases; unmatched junction bases: 14. Germline V gene lookup returns CDR1 DFQATT and CDR2 SNEGSKA (reference sequence). This CDR3 has 16 amino acids. The CDR3 nucleotides read TGCAGTGCTTTCCCTCTAGCGGGAGATTTAAGGAATGAGCAGTTCTTC. Its translation: CSAFPLAGDLRNEQFF.

This clonotype was detected many times. V gene TRBV4-3 combines with J gene TRBJ1-4; D uncertain. CDR1 and CDR2 from the germline V gene are LGHNA and YSLEER. CDR3 length: 16 residues. Trimming shortened V by 4 bases and J by 6 bases, and 18 bases separated the two germline ends. The CDR3: CASSPLTLAHYEKLFF. The CDR3 DNA reads TGCGCCAGCAGCCCCTTAACGCTGGCCCACTATGAAAAACTGTTTTTT.